This T cell receptor beta chain was identified during a study of cytomegalovirus exposure and HLA in healthy donors. Points from the study as a whole: When analyzed later, a missense DCLRE1C variant was found to be linked to TCR beta V- and J-gene trimming.

With 60 Vbeta and 13 Jbeta primers, the PCR was carried out. The repertoire was sequenced with immunoSEQ multiplex PCR; TCRdb's copy has only in-frame clones and lacks some. The sample consists of roughly 100,000 clones, under 85% of them appearing once. The CDR3 length is 15 residues. CDR1 and CDR2 from the germline V gene are MRHNA and SNTAGT. The V gene lost 8 bases and the J gene lost 2 bases, with 18 bases spanning the gap. Points on this clone: As yet, its antigen is unknown. Additional DNA sequences in this sample encode the identical CDR3.

V and J are TRBV6-4 and TRBJ2-5; a weak D match, TRBD2 (5 bases). The sequencing input was PBMCs. The origin of this receptor is a man between 50 and 59 years old in good health and CMV-seropositive. The CDR3 DNA reads TGTGCCAGCTCCCCCCTTAGCGCATGGCAAGAGACCCAGTACTTC. Translation: CASSPLSAWQETQYF.